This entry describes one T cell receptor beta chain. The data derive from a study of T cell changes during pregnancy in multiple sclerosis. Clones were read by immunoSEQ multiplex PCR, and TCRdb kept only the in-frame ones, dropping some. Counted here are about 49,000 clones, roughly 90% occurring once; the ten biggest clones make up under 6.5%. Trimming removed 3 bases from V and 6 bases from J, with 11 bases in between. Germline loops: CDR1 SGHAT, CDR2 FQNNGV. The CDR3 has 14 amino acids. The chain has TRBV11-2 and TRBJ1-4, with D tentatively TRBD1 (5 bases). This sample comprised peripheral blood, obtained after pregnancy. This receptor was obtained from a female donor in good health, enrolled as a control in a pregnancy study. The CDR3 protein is CASSLSRVDEKLFF. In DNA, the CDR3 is TGTGCCAGCAGCTTGAGCAGGGTTGATGAAAAACTGTTTTTT.